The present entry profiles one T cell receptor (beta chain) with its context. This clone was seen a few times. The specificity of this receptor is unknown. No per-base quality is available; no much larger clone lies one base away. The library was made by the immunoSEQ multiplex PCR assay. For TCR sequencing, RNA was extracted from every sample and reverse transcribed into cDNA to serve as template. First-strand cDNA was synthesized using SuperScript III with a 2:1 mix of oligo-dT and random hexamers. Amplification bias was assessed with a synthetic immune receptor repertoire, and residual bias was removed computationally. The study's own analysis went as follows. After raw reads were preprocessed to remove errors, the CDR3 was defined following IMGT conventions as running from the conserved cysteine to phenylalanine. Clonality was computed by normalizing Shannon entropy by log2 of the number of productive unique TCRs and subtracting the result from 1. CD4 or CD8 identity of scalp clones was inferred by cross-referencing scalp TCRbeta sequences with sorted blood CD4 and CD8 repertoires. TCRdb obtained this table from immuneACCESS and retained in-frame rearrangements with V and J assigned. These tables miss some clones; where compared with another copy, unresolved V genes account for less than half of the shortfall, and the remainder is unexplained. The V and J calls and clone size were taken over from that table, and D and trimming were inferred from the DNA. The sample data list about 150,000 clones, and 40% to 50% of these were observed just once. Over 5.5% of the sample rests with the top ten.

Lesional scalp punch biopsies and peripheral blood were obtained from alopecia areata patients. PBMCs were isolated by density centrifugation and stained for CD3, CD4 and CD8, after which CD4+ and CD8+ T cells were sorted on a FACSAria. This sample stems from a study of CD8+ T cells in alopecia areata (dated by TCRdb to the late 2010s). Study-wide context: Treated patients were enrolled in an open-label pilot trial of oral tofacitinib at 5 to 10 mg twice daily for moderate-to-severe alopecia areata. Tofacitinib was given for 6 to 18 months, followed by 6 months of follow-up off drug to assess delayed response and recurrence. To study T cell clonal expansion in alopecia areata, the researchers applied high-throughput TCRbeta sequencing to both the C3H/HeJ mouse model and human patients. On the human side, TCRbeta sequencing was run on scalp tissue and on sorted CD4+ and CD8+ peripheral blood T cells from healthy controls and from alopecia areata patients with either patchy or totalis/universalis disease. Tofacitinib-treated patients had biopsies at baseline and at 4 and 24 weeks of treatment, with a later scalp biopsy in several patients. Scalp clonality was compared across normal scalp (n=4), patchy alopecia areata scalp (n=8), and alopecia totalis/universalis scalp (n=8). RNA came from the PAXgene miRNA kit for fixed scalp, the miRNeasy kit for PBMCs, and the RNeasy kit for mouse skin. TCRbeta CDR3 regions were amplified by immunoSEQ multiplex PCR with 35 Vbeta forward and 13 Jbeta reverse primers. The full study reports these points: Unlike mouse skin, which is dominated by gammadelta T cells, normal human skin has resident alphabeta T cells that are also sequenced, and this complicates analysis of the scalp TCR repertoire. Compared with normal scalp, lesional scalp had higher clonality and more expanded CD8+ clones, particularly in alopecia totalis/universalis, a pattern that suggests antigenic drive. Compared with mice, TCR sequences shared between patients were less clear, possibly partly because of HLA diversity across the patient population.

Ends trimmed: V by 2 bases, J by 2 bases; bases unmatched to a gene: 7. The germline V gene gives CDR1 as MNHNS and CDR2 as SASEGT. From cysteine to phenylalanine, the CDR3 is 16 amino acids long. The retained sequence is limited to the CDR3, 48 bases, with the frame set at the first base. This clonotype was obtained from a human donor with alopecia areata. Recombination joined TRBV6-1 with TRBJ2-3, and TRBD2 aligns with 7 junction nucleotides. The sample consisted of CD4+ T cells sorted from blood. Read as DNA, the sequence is TGTGCCAGCAGTGAACGAGCGGGGTCGTCCACAGATACGCAGTATTTT. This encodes CASSERAGSSTDTQYF.